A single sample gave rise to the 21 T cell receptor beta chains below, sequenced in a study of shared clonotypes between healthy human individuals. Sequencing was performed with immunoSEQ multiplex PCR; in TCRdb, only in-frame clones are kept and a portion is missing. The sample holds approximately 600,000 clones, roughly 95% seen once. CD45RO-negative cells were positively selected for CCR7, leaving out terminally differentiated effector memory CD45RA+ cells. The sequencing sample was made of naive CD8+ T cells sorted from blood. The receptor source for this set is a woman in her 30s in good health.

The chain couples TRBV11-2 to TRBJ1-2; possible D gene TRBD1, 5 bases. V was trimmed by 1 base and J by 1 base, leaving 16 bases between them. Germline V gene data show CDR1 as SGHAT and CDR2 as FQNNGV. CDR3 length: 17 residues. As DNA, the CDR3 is TGTGCCAGCAGCTTAGTTGGGGGGGAGCGGTTTAACTATGGCTACACCTTC. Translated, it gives CASSLVGGERFNYGYTF.

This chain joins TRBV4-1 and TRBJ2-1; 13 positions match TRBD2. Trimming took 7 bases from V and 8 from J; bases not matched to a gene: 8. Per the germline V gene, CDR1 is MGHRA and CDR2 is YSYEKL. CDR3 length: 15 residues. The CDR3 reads CASNPGLAGNDEQFF. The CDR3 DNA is TGCGCCAGCAACCCGGGACTAGCGGGAAACGATGAGCAGTTCTTC.

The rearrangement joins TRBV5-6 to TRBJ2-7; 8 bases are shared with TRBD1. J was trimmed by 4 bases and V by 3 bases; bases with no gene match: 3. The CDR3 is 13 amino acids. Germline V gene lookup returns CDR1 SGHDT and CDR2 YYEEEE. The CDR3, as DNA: TGTGCCAGCAGCTCTCAGGGGGCATACGAGCAGTACTTC. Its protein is CASSSQGAYEQYF.

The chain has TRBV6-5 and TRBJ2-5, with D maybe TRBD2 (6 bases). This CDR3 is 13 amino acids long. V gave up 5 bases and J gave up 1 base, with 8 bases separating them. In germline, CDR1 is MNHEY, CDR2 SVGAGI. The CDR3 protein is CASSPEGQETQYF. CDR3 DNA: TGTGCCAGCAGTCCGGAGGGCCAAGAGACCCAGTACTTC.

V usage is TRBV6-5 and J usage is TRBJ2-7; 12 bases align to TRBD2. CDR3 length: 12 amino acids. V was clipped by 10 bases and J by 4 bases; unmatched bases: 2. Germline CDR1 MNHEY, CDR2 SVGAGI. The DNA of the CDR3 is TGTGCCACTACTAGCGGGAGGTACGAGCAGTACTTC. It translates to CATTSGRYEQYF.

CDR3 amino acids: CASGDWRNHNEQYF. The CDR3 nucleotides are TGTGCCAGCGGGGATTGGCGGAATCACAACGAGCAGTACTTC. The chain joins TRBV28 to TRBJ2-7; no clear D. The CDR3 length is 14 residues. V was trimmed by 8 bases and J by 5 bases, leaving 19 bases between them. Germline V gene lookup returns CDR1 MDHEN and CDR2 SYDVKM.

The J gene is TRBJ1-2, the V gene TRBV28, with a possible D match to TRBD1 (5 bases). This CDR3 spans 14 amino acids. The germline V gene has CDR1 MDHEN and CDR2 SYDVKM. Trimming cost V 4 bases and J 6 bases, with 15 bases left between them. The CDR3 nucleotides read TGTGCCAGCAGTTGGGGACTCTCTGGGGATGGCTACACCTTC. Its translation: CASSWGLSGDGYTF.

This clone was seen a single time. CDR3 sequence reads: CASSQDRGLYGYTF. The CDR3 DNA is TGTGCCAGCAGCCAAGACAGGGGGCTTTATGGCTACACCTTC. V gene TRBV4-2 combines with J gene TRBJ1-2, with 8 positions matching TRBD1. CDR3 size: 14 residues. V lost 0 bases, J lost 5 bases, and 2 bases stayed unmatched. Looked up from germline, CDR1 is LGHNA and CDR2 is YNFKEQ.

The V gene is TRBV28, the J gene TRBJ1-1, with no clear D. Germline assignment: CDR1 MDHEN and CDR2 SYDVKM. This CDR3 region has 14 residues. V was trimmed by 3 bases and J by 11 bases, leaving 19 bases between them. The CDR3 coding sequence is TGTGCCAGCAGTTTGCGGTCCGAGATACCCCCGGCTTTCTTT. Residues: CASSLRSEIPPAFF. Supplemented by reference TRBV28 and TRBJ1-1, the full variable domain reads DVKVTQSSRYLVKRTGEKVFLECVQDMDHENMFWYRQDPGLGLRLIYFSYDVKMKEKGDIPEGYSVSREKKERFSLILESASTNQTSMYLCASSLRSEIPPAFFGQGTRLTVV.

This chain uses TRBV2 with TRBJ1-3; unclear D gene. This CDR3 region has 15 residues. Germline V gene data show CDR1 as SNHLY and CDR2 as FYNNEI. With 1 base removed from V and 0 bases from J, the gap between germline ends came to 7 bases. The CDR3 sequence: CASSEGRFSGNTIYF. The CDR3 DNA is TGTGCCAGCAGTGAAGGCAGATTCTCTGGAAACACCATATATTTT.

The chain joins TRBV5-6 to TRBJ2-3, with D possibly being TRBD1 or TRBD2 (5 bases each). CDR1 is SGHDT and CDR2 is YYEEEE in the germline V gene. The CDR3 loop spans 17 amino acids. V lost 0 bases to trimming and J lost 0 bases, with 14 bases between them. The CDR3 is CASSLATGRLSTDTQYF. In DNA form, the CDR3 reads TGTGCCAGCAGCTTGGCCACGGGACGCCTAAGCACAGATACGCAGTATTTT.

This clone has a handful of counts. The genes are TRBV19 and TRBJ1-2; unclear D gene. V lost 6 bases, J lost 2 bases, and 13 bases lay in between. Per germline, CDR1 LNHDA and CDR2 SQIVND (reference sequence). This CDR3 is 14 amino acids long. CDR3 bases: TGTGCCAGTAGCCCCGCGGCCAACAACTATGGCTACACCTTC. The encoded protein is CASSPAANNYGYTF.

CDR3 bases: TGCGCCAGCCGCATTCGGACAGGGCAAGAGACCCAGTACTTC. It codes for CASRIRTGQETQYF. This chain uses TRBV4-1 with TRBJ2-5; 8 bases are a match to TRBD1. Germline V gene data show CDR1 as MGHRA and CDR2 as YSYEKL. The CDR3 length is 14 residues. With 8 bases clipped from V and 2 bases from J, the junction kept 7 bases outside the gene matches.

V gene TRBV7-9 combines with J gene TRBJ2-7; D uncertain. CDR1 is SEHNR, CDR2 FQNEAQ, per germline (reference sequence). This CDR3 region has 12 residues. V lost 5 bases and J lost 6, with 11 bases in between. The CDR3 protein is CASSQSRSEQYF. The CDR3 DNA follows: TGTGCCAGCAGCCAAAGTAGGAGCGAGCAGTACTTC. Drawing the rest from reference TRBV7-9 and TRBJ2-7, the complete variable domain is DTGVSQNPRHKITKRGQNVTFRCDPISEHNRLYWYRQTLGQGPEFLTYFQNEAQLEKSRLLSDRFSAERPKGSFSTLEIQRTEQGDSAMYLCASSQSRSEQYFGPGTRLTVT.

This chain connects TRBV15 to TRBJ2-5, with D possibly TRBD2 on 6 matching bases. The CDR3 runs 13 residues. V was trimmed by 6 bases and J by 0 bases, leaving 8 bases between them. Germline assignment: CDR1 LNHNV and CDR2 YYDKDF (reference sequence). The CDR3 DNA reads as TGTGCCACCAGGGAGGGGTACCAAGAGACCCAGTACTTC. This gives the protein CATREGYQETQYF. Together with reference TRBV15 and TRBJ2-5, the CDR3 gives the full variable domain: DAMVIQNPRYQVTQFGKPVTLSCSQTLNHNVMYWYQQKSSQAPKLLFHYYDKDFNNEADTPDNFQSRRPNTSFCFLDIRSPGLGDTAMYLCATREGYQETQYFGPGTRLLVL.

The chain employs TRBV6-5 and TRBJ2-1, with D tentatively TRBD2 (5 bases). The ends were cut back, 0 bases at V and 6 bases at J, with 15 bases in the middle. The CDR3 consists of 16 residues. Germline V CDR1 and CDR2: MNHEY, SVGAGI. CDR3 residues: CASSYSGSPLFNEQFF. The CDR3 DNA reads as TGTGCCAGCAGTTACTCGGGGAGCCCCCTTTTCAATGAGCAGTTCTTC.

CDR3: CASSVSDGYTEAFF. CDR3 nucleotides: TGTGCCAGCAGCGTTTCGGACGGGTACACTGAAGCTTTCTTT. The chain couples TRBV9 to TRBJ1-1; no firm D call. The CDR3 has 14 residues. Trimming stripped 2 bases from V and 3 bases from J, with 11 bases between. From germline, CDR1 is SGDLS and CDR2 YYNGEE.

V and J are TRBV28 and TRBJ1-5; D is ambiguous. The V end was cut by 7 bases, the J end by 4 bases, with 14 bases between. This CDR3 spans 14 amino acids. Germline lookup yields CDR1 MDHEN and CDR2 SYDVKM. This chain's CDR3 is CASTTRNRNQPQHF. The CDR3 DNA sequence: TGTGCCAGCACCACGAGAAATCGGAATCAGCCCCAGCATTTT.

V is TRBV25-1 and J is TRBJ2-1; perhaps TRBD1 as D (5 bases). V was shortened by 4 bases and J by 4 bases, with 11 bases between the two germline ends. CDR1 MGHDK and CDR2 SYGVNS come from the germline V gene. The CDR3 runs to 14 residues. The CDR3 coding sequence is TGTGCCAGCAGTGGGGGCAGCTTTTACAATGAGCAGTTCTTC. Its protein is CASSGGSFYNEQFF.

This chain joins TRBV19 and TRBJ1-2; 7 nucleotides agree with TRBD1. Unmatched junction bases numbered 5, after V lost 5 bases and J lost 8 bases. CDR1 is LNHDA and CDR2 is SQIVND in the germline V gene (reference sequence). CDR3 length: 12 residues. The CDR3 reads CASSAGQLGYTF. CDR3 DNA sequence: TGTGCCAGTAGTGCGGGACAGTTAGGCTACACCTTC.

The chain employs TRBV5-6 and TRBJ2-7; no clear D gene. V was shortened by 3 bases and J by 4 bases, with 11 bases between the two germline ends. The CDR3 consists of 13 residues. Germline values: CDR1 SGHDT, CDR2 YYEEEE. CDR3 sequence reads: CASSSPPRYEQYF. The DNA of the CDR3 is TGTGCCAGCAGCTCCCCCCCACGGTACGAGCAGTACTTC.